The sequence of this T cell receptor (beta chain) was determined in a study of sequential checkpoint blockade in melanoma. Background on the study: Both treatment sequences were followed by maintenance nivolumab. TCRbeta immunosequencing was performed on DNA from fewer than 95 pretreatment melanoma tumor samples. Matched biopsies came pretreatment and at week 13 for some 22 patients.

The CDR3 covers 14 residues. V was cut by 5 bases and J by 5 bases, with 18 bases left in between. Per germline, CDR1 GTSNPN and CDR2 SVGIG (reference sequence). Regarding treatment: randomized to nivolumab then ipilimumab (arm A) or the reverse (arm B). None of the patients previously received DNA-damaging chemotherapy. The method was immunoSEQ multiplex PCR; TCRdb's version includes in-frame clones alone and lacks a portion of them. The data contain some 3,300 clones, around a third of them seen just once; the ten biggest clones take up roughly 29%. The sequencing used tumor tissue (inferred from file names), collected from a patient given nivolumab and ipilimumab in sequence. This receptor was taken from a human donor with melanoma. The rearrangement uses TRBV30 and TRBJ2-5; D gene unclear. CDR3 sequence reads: CAWSLSGRSETQYF. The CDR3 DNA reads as TGTGCCTGGTCACTCTCGGGCCGTTCGGAGACCCAGTACTTC.